This T cell receptor (beta chain) was sequenced during a study of technical replicates of blood from several donors. The table came from immunoSEQ multiplex PCR; TCRdb's copy has only in-frame clones and leaves some out. The repertoire holds approximately 70,000 clones, 90% to 95% seen once, with roughly 0.38% in the top ten. The CDR3 is 15 residues long. Germline V lookup: CDR1 MNHEY, CDR2 SVGAGI. V dropped 8 bases and J dropped 6; count of bases not matched to a gene: 14. This clone was counted a single time. The TCR was taken from a human donor in good health. Some clones in this sample may be carry-over from other donors' samples. The source material was T cells isolated from PBMCs. The rearrangement links TRBV6-5 to TRBJ1-2; 8 bases fit TRBD1. CDR3 sequence reads: CASARNVGQGNGYTF. In nucleotides, the CDR3 is TGTGCCAGCGCCCGCAACGTCGGACAGGGCAATGGCTACACCTTC.